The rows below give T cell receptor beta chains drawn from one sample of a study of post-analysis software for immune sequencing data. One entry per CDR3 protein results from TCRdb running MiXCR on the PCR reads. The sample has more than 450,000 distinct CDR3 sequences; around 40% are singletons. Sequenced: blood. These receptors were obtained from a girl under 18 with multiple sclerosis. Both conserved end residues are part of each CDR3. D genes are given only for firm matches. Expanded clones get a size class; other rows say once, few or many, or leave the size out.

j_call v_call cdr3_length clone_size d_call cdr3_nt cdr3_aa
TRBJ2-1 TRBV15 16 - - TGTGCCACCAGCAGAGATTTGACTCCTGGAAGGGTTGAGCAGTTCTTC CATSRDLTPGRVEQFF
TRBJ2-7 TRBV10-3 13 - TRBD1 TGTGCCATCCAGGGGGCGCGGGGTTACGAGCAGTACTTC CAIQGARGYEQYF
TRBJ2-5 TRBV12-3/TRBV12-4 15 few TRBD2 TGTGCCAGCAGGGGACTAGCGGGCGGACAAGAGACCCAGTACTTC CASRGLAGGQETQYF
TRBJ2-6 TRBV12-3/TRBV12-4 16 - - TGTGCCAGCAGTGCTTCCAGGGGATCTGGGGCCAACGTCCTGACTTTC CASSASRGSGANVLTF
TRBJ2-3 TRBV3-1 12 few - TGTGCCAGCAGCCAATTATCAGATACGCAGTATTTT CASSQLSDTQYF
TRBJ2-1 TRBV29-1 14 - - TGCAGCGTTCAACGGCGGATCTCCTACAATGAGCAGTTCTTC CSVQRRISYNEQFF
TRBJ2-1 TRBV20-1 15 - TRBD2 TGCAGTGCACCCCCCATTCTAGCGGGGGACAATGAGCAGTTCTTC CSAPPILAGDNEQFF
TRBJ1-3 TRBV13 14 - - TGTGCCAGCAATACCGGGACGCGAGGAAACACCATATATTTT CASNTGTRGNTIYF
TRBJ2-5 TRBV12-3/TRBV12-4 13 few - TGTGCCAGCAGTCCCCAGCCCCAAGATGAGCAGTACTTC CASSPQPQDEQYF
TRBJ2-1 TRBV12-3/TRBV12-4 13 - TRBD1 TGTGCCAGCAGGGGACAGACCTACAATGAGCAGTTCTTC CASRGQTYNEQFF
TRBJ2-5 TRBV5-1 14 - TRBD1 TGCGCCAGCAGCTTGGGGACAGGGGGCGTTGAGCAGTACTTC CASSLGTGGVEQYF
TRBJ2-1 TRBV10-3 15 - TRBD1 TGTGCCATCAGTGAAAGCGGACAGGGGAACAATGAGCAGTTCTTC CAISESGQGNNEQFF
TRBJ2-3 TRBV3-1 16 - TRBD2 TGTGCCAACAGCCAAGATGGCCTAGCGGGGGCGGATACGCAGTATTTT CANSQDGLAGADTQYF
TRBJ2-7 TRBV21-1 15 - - TGTGCCAGCAGCTTAAGGTGGCTAGCCCCCTACGAGCAGTACTTC CASSLRWLAPYEQYF
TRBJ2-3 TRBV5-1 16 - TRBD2 TGCGCCAGCAGCTTGGCCCGACTAGCGGGAGTAGATACGCAGTATTTT CASSLARLAGVDTQYF
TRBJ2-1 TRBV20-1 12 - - TGCAGTGCTAGAGGGGGGAACAATGAGCAGTTCTTC CSARGGNNEQFF
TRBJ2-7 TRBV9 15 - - TGTGCCAGCAGCGCTCCAGGGGTAAGGTCCTACGAGCAGTACTTC CASSAPGVRSYEQYF
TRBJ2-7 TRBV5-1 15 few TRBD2 TGCGCCAGCAGCTTGGTATCCAGCGGGGGATACGAGCAGTACTTC CASSLVSSGGYEQYF
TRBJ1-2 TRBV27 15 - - TGTGCCAGCAGTGTGACCTCACTCCCTGTGAATGGCTACACCTTC CASSVTSLPVNGYTF
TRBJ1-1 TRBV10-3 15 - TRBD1 TGTGCCATCAGTCCAAATACAGGGGGCGGCACTGAAGCTTTCTTT CAISPNTGGGTEAFF
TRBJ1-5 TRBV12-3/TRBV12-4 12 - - TGTGCCAGCACGCGTGGCGGGCAGCCCCAGCATTTT CASTRGGQPQHF
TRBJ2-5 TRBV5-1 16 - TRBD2 TGCGCCAGCAGTCCTATAGCGGGGGGAATCCAAGAGACCCAGTACTTC CASSPIAGGIQETQYF
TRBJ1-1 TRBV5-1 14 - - TGCGCCAGCAGCTTGGTTGGGGCCCAGGCTGAAGCTTTCTTT CASSLVGAQAEAFF
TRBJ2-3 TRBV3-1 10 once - TGTGCCAGCGGGGACGGGGCGCAGTATTTT CASGDGAQYF
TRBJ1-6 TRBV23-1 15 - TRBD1 TGCGCCAGCAGTCGCATTAAGGGGGCGCGGTCACCCCTCCACTTT CASSRIKGARSPLHF
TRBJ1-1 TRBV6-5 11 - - TGTGCCAGCAGTTACGGTCCGAGAGCTTTCTTT CASSYGPRAFF
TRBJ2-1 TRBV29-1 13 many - TGCAGCGTTAGTATAGTAAGAGACAATGAGCAGTTCTTC CSVSIVRDNEQFF
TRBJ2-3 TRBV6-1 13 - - TGTGCCAGCCGGTTGGGGGGCATCGATACGCAGTATTTT CASRLGGIDTQYF
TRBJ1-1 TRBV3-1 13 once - TGTGCCAGCAGCTCTTCAGGGCCTGCCGAAGCTTTCTTT CASSSSGPAEAFF
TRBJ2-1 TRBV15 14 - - TGTGCCACCAGCAGAGATAGCAGGGTCAATGAGCAGTTCTTC CATSRDSRVNEQFF
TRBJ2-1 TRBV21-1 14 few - TGTGCCAGCAGGATAGCGGGAGGGGACAATGAGCAGTTCTTC CASRIAGGDNEQFF
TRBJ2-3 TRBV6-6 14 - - TGTGCCAGCAGTTACGTGGTGGGTGCAGATACGCAGTATTTT CASSYVVGADTQYF
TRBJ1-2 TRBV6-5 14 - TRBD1 TGTGCCAGCAAAAGGACAGGGGGCATCTTTGGCTACACCTTC CASKRTGGIFGYTF
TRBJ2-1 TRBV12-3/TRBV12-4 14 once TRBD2 TGTACCAGCAGGTTTCTAGCGGATTACAATGAGCAGTTCTTC CTSRFLADYNEQFF
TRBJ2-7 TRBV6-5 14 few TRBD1 TGTGCCAGCAGTGCAAACCCAGGGGGCTACGAGCAGTACTTC CASSANPGGYEQYF
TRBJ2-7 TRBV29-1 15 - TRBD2 TGCAGCGTCGGCGGGACTAGCGGGAGGCCCTACGAGCAGTACTTC CSVGGTSGRPYEQYF
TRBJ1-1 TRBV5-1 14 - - TGCGCCAGCAGGAGTTCGATGGGGAACACTGAAGCTTTCTTT CASRSSMGNTEAFF
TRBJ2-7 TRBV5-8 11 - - TGTGCCAGCAGGGATACGGGCGAGCAGTACTTC CASRDTGEQYF
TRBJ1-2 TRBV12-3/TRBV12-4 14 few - TGTGCCAGCAGCTTCCAGGGTGGAGACTATGGCTACACCTTC CASSFQGGDYGYTF
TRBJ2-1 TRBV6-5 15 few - TGTGCCAGCAGTTACGGACCAGGAACAATCAATGAGCAGTTCTTC CASSYGPGTINEQFF
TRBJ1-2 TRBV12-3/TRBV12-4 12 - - TGTGCCAGCAGTTTAGGAGGACGGGCAAACACCTTC CASSLGGRANTF
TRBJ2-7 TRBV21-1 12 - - TGTGCCAGCATCAAGACAGGGTACGAGCAGTACTTC CASIKTGYEQYF
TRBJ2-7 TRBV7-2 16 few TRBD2 TGTGCCAGCAGCTTAGCTGCTAGCGGGAGGGCCCACGAGCAGTACTTC CASSLAASGRAHEQYF
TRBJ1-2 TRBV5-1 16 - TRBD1 TGCGCCAGCAGCTGGCCGACAGGGAAGGGTAACTATGGCTACACCTTC CASSWPTGKGNYGYTF
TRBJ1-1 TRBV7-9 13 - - TGTGCCAGCAGCTTATCGGAAGCCACTGAAGCTTTCTTT CASSLSEATEAFF
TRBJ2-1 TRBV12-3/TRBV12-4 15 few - TGTGCCAGCAGAGCCCGCGAGGGCGCCTACAATGAGCAGTTCTTC CASRAREGAYNEQFF
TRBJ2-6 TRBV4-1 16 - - TGCGCCAGCAGCCAACCGGACACCTCTGGGGCCAACGTCCGGACTTTC CASSQPDTSGANVRTF
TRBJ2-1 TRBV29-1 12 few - TGCAGCGCTGAGGTGGCGTACAATGAGCAGTTCTTC CSAEVAYNEQFF
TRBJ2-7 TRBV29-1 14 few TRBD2 TGCAGCGTATCGTGGGGAGGGCCTAGGGACGAGCAGTACTTC CSVSWGGPRDEQYF
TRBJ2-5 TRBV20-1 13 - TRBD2 TGCAGTGCTAGCGGGGGGGCAGTTGAGACCCAGTACTTC CSASGGAVETQYF
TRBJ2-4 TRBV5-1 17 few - TGCGCCAGCAGCTTGGCCACCGGGAACCTAGCCAAAAACATTCAGTACTTC CASSLATGNLAKNIQYF
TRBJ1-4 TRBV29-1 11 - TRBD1 TGCAGCGTCGGACAGGAGGGGAAACTGTTTTTT CSVGQEGKLFF
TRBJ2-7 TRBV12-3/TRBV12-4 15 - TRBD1 TGTGCCAGCAGTCTCGCCGGGACAGGGACCCACGAGCAGTACTTC CASSLAGTGTHEQYF
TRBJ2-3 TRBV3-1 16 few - TGTGCCAGCAGCTCGTCGACCCCGGAAAGCACAGATACGCAGTATTTT CASSSSTPESTDTQYF
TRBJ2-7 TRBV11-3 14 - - TGTGCCAGCAGTTCCAGAACACAGGCTTACGAGCAGTACTTC CASSSRTQAYEQYF
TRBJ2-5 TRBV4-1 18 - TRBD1 TGCGCCAGCAGCCAAGATGGGGCCGGCAGGGGGTTCCAAGAGACCCAGTACTTC CASSQDGAGRGFQETQYF
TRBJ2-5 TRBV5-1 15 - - TGCGCCAGCAGCTTGGAGGGAGGCCACCAAGAGACCCAGTACTTC CASSLEGGHQETQYF
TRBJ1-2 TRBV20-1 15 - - TGCAGTGCTAGGGACCTGGGGGGGCTTACCTATGGCTACACCTTC CSARDLGGLTYGYTF
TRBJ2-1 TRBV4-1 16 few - TGCGCCAGCAGCCAAGGAGGCCTGTCAGTCTGGAATGAGCAGTTCTTC CASSQGGLSVWNEQFF
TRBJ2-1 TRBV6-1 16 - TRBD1 TGTGCCAGCTGTAGGATAACTTGGGACAGTTACAATGAGCAGTTCTTC CASCRITWDSYNEQFF